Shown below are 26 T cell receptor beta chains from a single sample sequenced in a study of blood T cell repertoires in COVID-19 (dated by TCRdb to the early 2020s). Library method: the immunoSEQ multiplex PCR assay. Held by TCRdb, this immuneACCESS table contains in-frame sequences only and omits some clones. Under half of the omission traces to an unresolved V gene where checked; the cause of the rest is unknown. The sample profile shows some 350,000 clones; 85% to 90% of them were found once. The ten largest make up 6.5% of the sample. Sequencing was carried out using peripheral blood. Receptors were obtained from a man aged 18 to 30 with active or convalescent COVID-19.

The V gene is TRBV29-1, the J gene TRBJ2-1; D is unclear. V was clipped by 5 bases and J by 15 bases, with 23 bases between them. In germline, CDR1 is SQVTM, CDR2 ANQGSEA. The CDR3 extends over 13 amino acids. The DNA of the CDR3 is TGCAGCGTTTGGCCCCAACTGAATAGCCATTGGTTCTTC. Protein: CSVWPQLNSHWFF.

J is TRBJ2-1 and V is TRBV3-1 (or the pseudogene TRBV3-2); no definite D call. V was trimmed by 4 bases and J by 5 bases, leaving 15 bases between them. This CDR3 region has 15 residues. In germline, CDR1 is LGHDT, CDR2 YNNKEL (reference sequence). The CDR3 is CASSPWARRHNEQFF. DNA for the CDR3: TGTGCCAGCAGCCCCTGGGCGAGAAGACACAATGAGCAGTTCTTC.

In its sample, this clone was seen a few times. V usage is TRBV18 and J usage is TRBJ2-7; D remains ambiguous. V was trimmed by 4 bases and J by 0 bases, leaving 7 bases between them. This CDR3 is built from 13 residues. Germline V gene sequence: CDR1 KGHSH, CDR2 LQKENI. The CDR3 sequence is CASSQRSSYEQYF. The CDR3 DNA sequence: TGTGCCAGCTCACAGAGGAGCTCCTACGAGCAGTACTTC.

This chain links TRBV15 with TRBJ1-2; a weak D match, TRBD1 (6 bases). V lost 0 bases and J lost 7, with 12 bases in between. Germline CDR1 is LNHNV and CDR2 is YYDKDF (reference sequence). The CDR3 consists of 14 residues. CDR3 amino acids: CATSREDRSGGYTF. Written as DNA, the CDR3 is TGTGCCACCAGCAGAGAAGACAGGTCGGGTGGCTACACCTTC.

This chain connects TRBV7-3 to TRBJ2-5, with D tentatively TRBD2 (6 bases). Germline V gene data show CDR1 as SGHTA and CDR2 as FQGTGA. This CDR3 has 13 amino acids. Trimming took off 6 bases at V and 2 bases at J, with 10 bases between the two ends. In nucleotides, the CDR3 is TGTGCCAGCAGTCCCGCGGGGCAAGAGACCCAGTACTTC. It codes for CASSPAGQETQYF. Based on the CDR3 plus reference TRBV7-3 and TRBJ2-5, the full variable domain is GAGVSQTPSNKVTEKGKYVELRCDPISGHTALYWYRQSLGQGPEFLIYFQGTGAADDSGLPNDRFFAVRPEGSVSTLKIQRTERGDSAVYLCASSPAGQETQYFGPGTRLLVL.

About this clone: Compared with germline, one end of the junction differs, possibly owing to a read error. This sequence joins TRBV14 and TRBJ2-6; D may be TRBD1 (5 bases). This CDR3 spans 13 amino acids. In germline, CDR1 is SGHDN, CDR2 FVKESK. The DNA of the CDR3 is TGTGCCAGCTGGAGCTCTGGGGCCAACGTGCTGACTTTC. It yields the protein CASWSSGANVLTF. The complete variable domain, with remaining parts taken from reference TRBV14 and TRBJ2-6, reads EAGVTQFPSHSVIEKGQTVTLRCDPISGHDNLYWYRRVMGKEIKFLLHFVKESKQDESGMPNNRFLAERTGGTYSTLKVQPAELEDSGVYFCASWSSGANVLTFGAGSRLTVL.

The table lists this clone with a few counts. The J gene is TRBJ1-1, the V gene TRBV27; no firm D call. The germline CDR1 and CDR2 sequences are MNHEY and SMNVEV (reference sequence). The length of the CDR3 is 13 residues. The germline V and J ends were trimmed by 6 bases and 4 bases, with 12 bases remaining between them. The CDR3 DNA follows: TGTGCCAGCAGCCCCATTGAGTTCACTGAAGCTTTCTTT. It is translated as CASSPIEFTEAFF.

CDR3 DNA: TGTGCCAGCAGCTTAGGAGGGGGCGGGGACACTGAAGCTTTCTTT. Residues: CASSLGGGGDTEAFF. This chain joins TRBV7-6 and TRBJ1-1; TRBD1 aligns across 7 bases. The CDR3 has 15 residues. Germline V gene lookup returns CDR1 SGHVS and CDR2 FNYEAQ. Unmatched junction bases numbered 5, after V lost 1 base and J lost 3 bases.

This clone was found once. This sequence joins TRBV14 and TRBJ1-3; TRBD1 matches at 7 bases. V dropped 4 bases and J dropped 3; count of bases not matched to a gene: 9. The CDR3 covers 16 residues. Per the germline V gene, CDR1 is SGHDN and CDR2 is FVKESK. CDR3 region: CASSPQQGRRGNTIYF. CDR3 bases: TGTGCCAGCAGCCCACAACAGGGGAGACGTGGAAACACCATATATTTT.

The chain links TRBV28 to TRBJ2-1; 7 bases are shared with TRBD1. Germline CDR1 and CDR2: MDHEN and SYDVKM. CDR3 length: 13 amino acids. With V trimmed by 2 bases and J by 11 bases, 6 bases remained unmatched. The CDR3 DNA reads TGTGCCAGCAGTTTAACTACGACAGGGCAGCAGTTCTTC. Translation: CASSLTTTGQQFF.

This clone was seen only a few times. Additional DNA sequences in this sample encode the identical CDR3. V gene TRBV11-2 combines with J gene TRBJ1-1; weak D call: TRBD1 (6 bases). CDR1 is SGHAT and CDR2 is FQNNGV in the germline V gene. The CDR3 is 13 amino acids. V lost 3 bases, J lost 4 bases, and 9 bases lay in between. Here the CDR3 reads CASSFGRGTEAFF. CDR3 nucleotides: TGTGCCAGCAGCTTTGGCAGGGGCACTGAAGCTTTCTTT.

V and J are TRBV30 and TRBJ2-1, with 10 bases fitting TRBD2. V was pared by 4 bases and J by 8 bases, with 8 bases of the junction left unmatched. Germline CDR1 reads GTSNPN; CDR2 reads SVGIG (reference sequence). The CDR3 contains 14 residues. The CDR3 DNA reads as TGTGCCTGGACGCCTTCTAGCGGGAGAGATGAGCAGTTCTTC. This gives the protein CAWTPSSGRDEQFF.

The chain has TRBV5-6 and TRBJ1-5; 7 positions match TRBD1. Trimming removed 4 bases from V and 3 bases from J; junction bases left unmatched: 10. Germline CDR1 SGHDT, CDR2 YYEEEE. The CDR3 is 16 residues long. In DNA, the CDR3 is TGTGCCAGCAGCCGAACAGGGGCGACTACCAATCAGCCCCAGCATTTT. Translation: CASSRTGATTNQPQHF.

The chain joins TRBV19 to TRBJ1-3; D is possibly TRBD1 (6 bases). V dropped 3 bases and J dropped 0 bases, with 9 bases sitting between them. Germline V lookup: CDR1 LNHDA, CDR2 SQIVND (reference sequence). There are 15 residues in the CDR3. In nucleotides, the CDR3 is TGTGCCAGTAGTATTGGGGGCTTCTCTGGAAACACCATATATTTT. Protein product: CASSIGGFSGNTIYF.

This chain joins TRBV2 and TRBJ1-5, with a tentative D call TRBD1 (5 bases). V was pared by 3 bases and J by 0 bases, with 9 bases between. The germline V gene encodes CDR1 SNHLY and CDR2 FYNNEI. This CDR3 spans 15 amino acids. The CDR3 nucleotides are TGTGCCAGCAGTGATAGCAGGGCTAGCAATCAGCCCCAGCATTTT. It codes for CASSDSRASNQPQHF.

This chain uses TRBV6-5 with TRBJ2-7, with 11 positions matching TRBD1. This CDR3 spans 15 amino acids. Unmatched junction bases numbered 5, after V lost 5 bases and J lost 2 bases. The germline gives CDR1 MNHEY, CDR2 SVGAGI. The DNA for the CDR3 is TGTGCCAGCAGTCCGGGGACAGGGGGTGCCTACGAGCAGTACTTC. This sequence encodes CASSPGTGGAYEQYF.

The CDR3 loop reads CASSLRGGGPFYEQYF. Here the CDR3 DNA reads TGTGCCAGCAGCTTAAGGGGCGGGGGGCCCTTCTACGAGCAGTACTTC. This chain joins TRBV11-3 and TRBJ2-7; 8 bases are shared with TRBD2. This CDR3 spans 16 amino acids. CDR1 SGHNT and CDR2 YENEEA come from the germline V gene. The junction had 9 bases not matched to a gene; V was cut back by 2 bases and J by 3 bases. The full variable domain, in which reference TRBV11-3 and TRBJ2-7 provide the parts outside the CDR3, is EAGVVQSPRYKIIEKKQPVAFWCNPISGHNTLYWYLQNLGQGPELLIRYENEEAVDDSQLPKDRFSAERLKGVDSTLKIQPAELGDSAVYLCASSLRGGGPFYEQYFGPGTRLTVT.

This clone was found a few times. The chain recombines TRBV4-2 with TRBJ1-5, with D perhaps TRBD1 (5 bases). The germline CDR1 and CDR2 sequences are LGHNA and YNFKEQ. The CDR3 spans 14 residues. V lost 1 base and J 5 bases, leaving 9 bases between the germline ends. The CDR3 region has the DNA TGTGCCAGCAGCCAAGGGACAATGGATCAGCCCCAGCATTTT. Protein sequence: CASSQGTMDQPQHF.

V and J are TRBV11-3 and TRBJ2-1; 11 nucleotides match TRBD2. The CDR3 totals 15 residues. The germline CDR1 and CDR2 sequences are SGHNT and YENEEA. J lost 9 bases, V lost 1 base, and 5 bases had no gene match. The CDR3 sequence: CASSLVSGGASEQFF. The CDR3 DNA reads TGTGCCAGCAGCTTAGTTAGCGGGGGGGCTAGTGAGCAGTTCTTC. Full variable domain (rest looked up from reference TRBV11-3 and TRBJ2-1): EAGVVQSPRYKIIEKKQPVAFWCNPISGHNTLYWYLQNLGQGPELLIRYENEEAVDDSQLPKDRFSAERLKGVDSTLKIQPAELGDSAVYLCASSLVSGGASEQFFGPGTRLTVL.

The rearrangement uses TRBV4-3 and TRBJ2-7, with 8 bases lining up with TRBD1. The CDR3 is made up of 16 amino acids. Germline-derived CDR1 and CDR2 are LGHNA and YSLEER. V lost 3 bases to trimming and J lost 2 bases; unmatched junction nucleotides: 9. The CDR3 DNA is TGCGCCAGCAGCCAGCCTCAGGGGGCGTCCACCTACGAGCAGTACTTC. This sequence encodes CASSQPQGASTYEQYF.

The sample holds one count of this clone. CDR3 in amino acids: CASSYYGRGNEQFF. The CDR3 coding sequence is TGTGCCAGCAGTTACTATGGCAGGGGGAATGAGCAGTTCTTC. V gene TRBV6-2 or TRBV6-3 combines with J gene TRBJ2-1; TRBD1 matches at 7 bases. This CDR3 is built from 14 residues. From germline, CDR1 is MNHEY and CDR2 SVGEGT. The V segment lost 1 base and the J segment 7 bases; nucleotides outside the gene matches: 4.

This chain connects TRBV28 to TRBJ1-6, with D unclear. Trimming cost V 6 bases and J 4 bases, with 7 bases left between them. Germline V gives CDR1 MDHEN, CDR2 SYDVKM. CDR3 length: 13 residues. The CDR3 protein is CASSSRYNSPLHF. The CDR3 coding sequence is TGTGCCAGCAGCTCCAGGTATAATTCACCCCTCCACTTT.

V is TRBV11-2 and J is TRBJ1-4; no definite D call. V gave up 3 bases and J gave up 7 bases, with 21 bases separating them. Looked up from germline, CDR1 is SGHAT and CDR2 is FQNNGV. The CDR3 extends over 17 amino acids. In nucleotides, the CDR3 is TGTGCCAGCAGCTTTAGGGTTATGGGAGCAGCTGGTGAAAAACTGTTTTTT. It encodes CASSFRVMGAAGEKLFF. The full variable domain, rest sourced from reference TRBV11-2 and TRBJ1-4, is EAGVAQSPRYKIIEKRQSVAFWCNPISGHATLYWYQQILGQGPKLLIQFQNNGVVDDSQLPKDRFSAERLKGVDSTLKIQPAKLEDSAVYLCASSFRVMGAAGEKLFFGSGTQLSVL.

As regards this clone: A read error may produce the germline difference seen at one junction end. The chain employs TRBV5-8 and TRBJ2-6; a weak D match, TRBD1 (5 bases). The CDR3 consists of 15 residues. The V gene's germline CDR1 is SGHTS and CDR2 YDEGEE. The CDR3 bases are TGTGCCAGCAGCTTTTGGACCTCTGGGGCCAACGTGCTGACTTTC. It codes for CASSFWTSGANVLTF.

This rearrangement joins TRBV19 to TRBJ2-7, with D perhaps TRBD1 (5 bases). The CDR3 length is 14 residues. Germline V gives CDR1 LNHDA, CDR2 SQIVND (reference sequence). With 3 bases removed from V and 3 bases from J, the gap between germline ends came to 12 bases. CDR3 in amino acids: CASSIGQGGYEQYF. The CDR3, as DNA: TGTGCCAGTAGTATCGGGCAGGGTGGCTACGAGCAGTACTTC.

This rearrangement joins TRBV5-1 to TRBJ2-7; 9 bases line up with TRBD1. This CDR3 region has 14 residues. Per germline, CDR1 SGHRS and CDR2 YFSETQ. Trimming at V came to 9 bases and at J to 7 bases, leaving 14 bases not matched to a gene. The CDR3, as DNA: TGCGCCACCTCGACCGGGACAGGGTATACGGAGCAGTACTTC. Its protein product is CATSTGTGYTEQYF.